The T cell receptor beta chain described here comes from a study of shared clonotypes between healthy human individuals. Study-wide context: The study drew on a couple of women and a few men aged 18 to 49 as donors. Study-level points and caveats: Among non-shared clonotypes, generation probabilities were lower than among those shared by all four donors.

Both CD45RO+ cells and CCR7-negative CD45RA+ TemRA cells were combined to make up CD8 memory. In regard to this clone: Its antigen is undetermined.

The method was immunoSEQ multiplex PCR; TCRdb's version includes in-frame clones alone and lacks a portion of them. The repertoire holds approximately 640,000 clones, with less than 95% as singletons. V was pared by 4 bases and J by 0 bases, with 7 bases between. This CDR3 is 14 amino acids long. Germline lookup yields CDR1 MNHEY and CDR2 SMNVEV (reference sequence). The receptor was derived from a man aged 18-30 years in good health. Some clones in this sample may be carry-over from other donors' samples. The specimen sequenced was memory CD8+ T cells from PBMCs. Regarding subset: CD45RO+ cells pooled with CCR7-negative TemRA cells. V is TRBV27 and J is TRBJ2-1; D gene unclear. CDR3: CASSWSISYNEQFF. CDR3 sequence (DNA): TGTGCCAGCAGTTGGTCGATCTCCTACAATGAGCAGTTCTTC.